This entry lists 27 T cell receptor beta chains sequenced from one sample in a study of blood T cell repertoires in COVID-19. The method was immunoSEQ multiplex PCR; TCRdb's version includes in-frame clones alone and lacks a portion of them. The data hold fewer than 250,000 clones, with 85% to 90% observed a single time. Sequences were obtained from peripheral blood. All receptors come from a man aged 30-40 years with COVID-19, enrolled during active disease.

The chain is built from TRBV7-9 and TRBJ2-7; D is unclear. There are 13 residues in the CDR3. CDR1 SEHNR and CDR2 FQNEAQ come from the germline V gene (reference sequence). The V end lost 1 base, the J end lost 4 bases, and 8 bases lay between the germline ends. In DNA form, the CDR3 reads TGTGCCAGCAGCTTAGAACTCCTGTACGAGCAGTACTTC. This sequence encodes CASSLELLYEQYF.

This clone appeared a single time. The chain links TRBV15 to TRBJ1-2; D may be TRBD1 (6 bases). This CDR3 has 14 residues. Trimming cost V 6 bases and J 1 base, with 12 bases left between them. Germline CDR1 LNHNV, CDR2 YYDKDF (reference sequence). CDR3 amino acids: CATSPGVYNYGYTF. Written as DNA, the CDR3 is TGTGCCACCAGTCCAGGGGTTTATAACTATGGCTACACCTTC.

This chain links TRBV7-2 with TRBJ1-4; no definite D call. Trimming shortened V by 3 bases and J by 0 bases, and 5 bases separated the two germline ends. This CDR3 is 14 amino acids long. Germline V gene data show CDR1 as SGHTA and CDR2 as FQGNSA. CDR3 DNA sequence: TGTGCCAGCAGCTTGACTTCAACTAATGAAAAACTGTTTTTT. Translated, it gives CASSLTSTNEKLFF. The complete variable domain, with remaining parts taken from reference TRBV7-2 and TRBJ1-4, reads GAGVSQSPSNKVTEKGKDVELRCDPISGHTALYWYRQSLGQGLEFLIYFQGNSAPDKSGLPSDRFSAERTGGSVSTLTIQRTQQEDSAVYLCASSLTSTNEKLFFGSGTQLSVL.

With respect to this clone: A junction end diverges from the germline sequence, so it may reflect a read error. The rearrangement links TRBV4-3 to TRBJ1-1; D remains unclear. CDR3 length: 13 amino acids. The V gene's germline CDR1 is LGHNA and CDR2 YSLEER. The CDR3 here is CTSSHNPQTEAFF. The DNA of the CDR3 is TGCACCAGCAGCCATAACCCACAGACTGAAGCTTTCTTT.

The chain is built from TRBV2 and TRBJ2-2, with 9 bases lining up with TRBD1. The germline CDR1 and CDR2 sequences are SNHLY and FYNNEI. The CDR3 is made up of 15 amino acids. Losses at the gene ends were 5 bases for V and 3 bases for J; bases not matched to a gene: 4. The CDR3, as DNA: TGTGCCAGCAGTTGGGACAGGGTGGACACCGGGGAGCTGTTTTTT. This gives the protein CASSWDRVDTGELFF.

The chain links TRBV19 to TRBJ1-2; D is undetermined. This CDR3 is 13 amino acids long. Trimming shortened V by 3 bases and J by 4 bases, and 9 bases separated the two germline ends. The germline CDR1 and CDR2 sequences are LNHDA and SQIVND (reference sequence). The chain's CDR3 is CASSMGVIYGYTF. CDR3 coding DNA: TGTGCCAGTAGTATGGGAGTGATCTATGGCTACACCTTC.

The gene calls are TRBV6-5 and TRBJ2-2; 13 bases map to TRBD2. The CDR3 sequence is 16 residues long. With V trimmed by 2 bases and J by 7 bases, 4 bases remained unmatched. CDR1 is MNHEY, CDR2 SVGAGI, per germline. The CDR3 DNA sequence: TGTGCCAGCAGTTACGGGACTAGCGGGGAGCACGGGGAGCTGTTTTTT. Translating it yields CASSYGTSGEHGELFF.

The chain is built from TRBV10-3 and TRBJ2-3; 7 bases fit TRBD1. From germline, CDR1 is ENHRY and CDR2 SYGVKD. The trim removed 4 bases at V and 5 bases at J, leaving 18 bases unmatched. There are 18 residues in the CDR3. CDR3 in amino acids: CAISADDTQQGRRDTQYF. The CDR3 coding sequence is TGTGCCATCAGTGCGGACGACACCCAACAGGGGCGGAGAGATACGCAGTATTTT.

The rearrangement links TRBV2 to TRBJ1-2; D call uncertain. Germline CDR1 reads SNHLY; CDR2 reads FYNNEI. The CDR3 is 15 amino acids. V was cut by 3 bases and J by 2 bases, with 13 bases left in between. The chain's CDR3 is CASSEVGFSNYGYTF. The CDR3 DNA reads TGTGCCAGCAGTGAGGTCGGGTTTTCGAACTATGGCTACACCTTC.

V gene TRBV5-1 combines with J gene TRBJ2-1; 9 nucleotides line up with TRBD2. Trimming cost V 1 base and J 7 bases; bases outside gene matches: 6. Germline V CDR1 and CDR2: SGHRS, YFSETQ. This CDR3 has 15 residues. This chain's CDR3 is CASSLIAGAANEQFF. CDR3 DNA sequence: TGCGCCAGCAGCTTGATAGCGGGGGCAGCAAATGAGCAGTTCTTC.

V and J are TRBV6-1 and TRBJ1-1; weak D call: TRBD1 (6 bases). This CDR3 spans 16 amino acids. Germline assignment: CDR1 MNHNS and CDR2 SASEGT. V lost 4 bases and J 1 base, leaving 16 bases between the germline ends. The CDR3 here is CASSARDIPRNTEAFF. The CDR3 nucleotides read TGTGCCAGCAGTGCCCGGGACATCCCCCGGAACACTGAAGCTTTCTTT.

The V and J genes are TRBV6-5 and TRBJ1-1, with 7 bases matching TRBD1. Germline values: CDR1 MNHEY, CDR2 SVGAGI. The J segment lost 4 bases and the V segment lost 2 bases, leaving 7 bases of the junction unmatched. CDR3 size: 15 residues. CDR3 nucleotide sequence: TGTGCCAGCAGTTACAACAGGGGAGGAGGCACTGAAGCTTTCTTT. It encodes CASSYNRGGGTEAFF.

For this clone: Other DNA sequences of this sample code for an identical CDR3. The chain combines TRBV5-1 with TRBJ2-1; TRBD2 matches at 11 bases. Trimming took 2 bases from V and 7 from J; bases not matched to a gene: 5. Germline assignment: CDR1 SGHRS and CDR2 YFSETQ. The CDR3 contains 15 residues. In nucleotides, the CDR3 is TGCGCCAGCAGCTTACTAGCGGGAGTAGGAAATGAGCAGTTCTTC. Translation: CASSLLAGVGNEQFF.

The V and J genes are TRBV24-1 and TRBJ2-1; 11 positions match TRBD1. Unmatched junction bases numbered 8, after V lost 7 bases and J lost 10 bases. CDR1 and CDR2 (germline): KGHDR, SFDVKD. CDR3 length equals 14 residues. The CDR3 DNA reads TGTGCCACCAGGGGACAGGGGGAACTCGGGGAGCAGTTCTTC. It translates to CATRGQGELGEQFF.

The V gene is TRBV5-6, the J gene TRBJ1-3; 9 nucleotides match TRBD1. The CDR3 is made up of 16 amino acids. Germline CDR1 is SGHDT and CDR2 is YYEEEE. V trimming: 1 base; J trimming: 2 bases; junction bases outside the gene matches: 4. CDR3 coding DNA: TGTGCCAGCAGCTTGTACCGGACAGGGGCTGGAAACACCATATATTTT. It is translated as CASSLYRTGAGNTIYF. Variable domain in full (rest from reference TRBV5-6 and TRBJ1-3): DAGVTQSPTHLIKTRGQQVTLRCSPKSGHDTVSWYQQALGQGPQFIFQYYEEEERQRGNFPDRFSGHQFPNYSSELNVNALLLGDSALYLCASSLYRTGAGNTIYFGEGSWLTVV.

The rearrangement joins TRBV14 to TRBJ2-4; 7 nucleotides align to TRBD1. Germline loops: CDR1 SGHDN, CDR2 FVKESK. The CDR3 consists of 17 residues. The V segment lost 2 bases and the J segment 7 bases; nucleotides outside the gene matches: 14. The CDR3 nucleotides read TGTGCCAGCAGCCAACAAACAACCACGGGACAGTTCAACATTCAGTACTTC. The encoded protein is CASSQQTTTGQFNIQYF.

The V and J genes are TRBV21-1 and TRBJ1-2. TRBV21-1 is marked as a pseudogene. This CDR3 has 22 amino acids. CDR3 nucleotides: TGTGCCAGCAGCAGGCGGGAAACCACAATTAGAACCCCTGGTGGGTTCGACCAAGGCTACACCTTC. It specifies CASSRRETTIRTPGGFDQGYTF.

The chain employs TRBV9 and TRBJ2-2; 11 bases map to TRBD2. The CDR3 sequence is 15 residues long. Trimming removed 4 bases from V and 8 bases from J; junction bases left unmatched: 7. Looked up from germline, CDR1 is SGDLS and CDR2 is YYNGEE. The CDR3 DNA is TGTGCCAGCAGCCCAGGACTAGCGGGTTCGGGGGAGCTGTTTTTT. This gives the protein CASSPGLAGSGELFF.

The chain combines TRBV7-6 with TRBJ2-7; perhaps TRBD1 as D (6 bases). Germline V gene data show CDR1 as SGHVS and CDR2 as FNYEAQ. The CDR3 runs to 15 residues. V lost 6 bases and J 0 bases, leaving 15 bases between the germline ends. The CDR3 loop is CASRAEQGHSYEQYF. Written as DNA, the CDR3 is TGTGCCAGCAGGGCTGAACAGGGTCACTCCTACGAGCAGTACTTC.

Comments on this clone: Other DNA sequences within the sample encode an identical CDR3. CDR3 loop: CASSVGGGTGELFF. The CDR3 coding sequence is TGTGCCAGCAGCGTGGGGGGAGGCACCGGGGAGCTGTTTTTT. The rearrangement joins TRBV9 to TRBJ2-2, with TRBD2 as a possible D gene (6 bases). This CDR3 is built from 14 residues. Trimming pared 2 bases from V and 4 bases from J, leaving 9 bases between. Germline V gene data show CDR1 as SGDLS and CDR2 as YYNGEE.

The rearrangement joins TRBV5-1 to TRBJ2-1, with TRBD2 matching 14 bases. The trim removed 0 bases at V and 6 bases at J, leaving 2 bases unmatched. The CDR3 extends over 16 amino acids. Germline V gene lookup returns CDR1 SGHRS and CDR2 YFSETQ. This CDR3 reads CASSLVGTSGSNEQFF. DNA for the CDR3: TGCGCCAGCAGCTTGGTCGGGACTAGCGGGAGCAATGAGCAGTTCTTC. Full variable domain (outside the CDR3, taken from reference TRBV5-1 and TRBJ2-1): KAGVTQTPRYLIKTRGQQVTLSCSPISGHRSVSWYQQTPGQGLQFLFEYFSETQRNKGNFPGRFSGRQFSNSRSEMNVSTLELGDSALYLCASSLVGTSGSNEQFFGPGTRLTVL.

This chain connects TRBV6-1 to TRBJ1-5; tentatively, D is TRBD1 (5 bases). V dropped 4 bases and J dropped 1 base, with 20 bases sitting between them. CDR1 and CDR2 (germline): MNHNS, SASEGT. The CDR3 consists of 18 residues. The CDR3 reads CASSAFSRVLRSNQPQHF. DNA of the CDR3: TGTGCCAGCAGTGCCTTTAGCAGGGTTCTTAGGAGCAATCAGCCCCAGCATTTT.

The chain recombines TRBV7-2 with TRBJ1-6; D is uncertain. Germline CDR1 is SGHTA and CDR2 is FQGNSA. V lost 3 bases to trimming and J lost 8 bases, with 14 bases between them. This CDR3 has 15 residues. This CDR3 is CASSLDLSGYSPLHF. CDR3 nucleotides: TGTGCCAGCAGCTTGGACCTATCGGGGTATTCACCCCTCCACTTT.

V and J are TRBV29-1 and TRBJ1-4; no clear D gene. The V gene's germline CDR1 is SQVTM and CDR2 ANQGSEA. The ends were cut back, 0 bases at V and 15 bases at J, with 11 bases in the middle. This CDR3 is built from 11 residues. CDR3: CSVEEGREVFF. CDR3 nucleotide sequence: TGCAGCGTTGAAGAGGGCCGGGAGGTGTTTTTT.

J is TRBJ1-2 and V is TRBV19, with a weak D call TRBD1 (5 bases). With 4 bases removed from V and 7 bases from J, the gap between germline ends came to 13 bases. The CDR3 has 13 amino acids. Per the germline V gene, CDR1 is LNHDA and CDR2 is SQIVND (reference sequence). The CDR3 protein is CASSTQVLGGYTF. DNA of the CDR3: TGTGCCAGTAGTACACAGGTATTGGGTGGCTACACCTTC.

The chain has TRBV12-5 and TRBJ1-2, with a possible D match to TRBD1 (5 bases). The length of the CDR3 is 12 residues. Germline values: CDR1 LGHNT, CDR2 FRNRAP. The V end was cut by 3 bases, the J end by 8 bases, with 10 bases between. This chain's CDR3 is CASGLGVWGYTF. CDR3 bases: TGTGCTAGTGGTTTAGGGGTATGGGGCTACACCTTC.

The chain uses TRBV11-3 and TRBJ2-1, with TRBD2 identical over 7 bases. Germline V lookup: CDR1 SGHNT, CDR2 YENEEA. The CDR3 consists of 16 residues. V was pared by 5 bases and J by 0 bases, with 7 bases of the junction left unmatched. The CDR3: CASSLLGGSSYNEQFF. CDR3 bases: TGTGCCAGCAGCCTATTAGGCGGGAGCTCCTACAATGAGCAGTTCTTC.